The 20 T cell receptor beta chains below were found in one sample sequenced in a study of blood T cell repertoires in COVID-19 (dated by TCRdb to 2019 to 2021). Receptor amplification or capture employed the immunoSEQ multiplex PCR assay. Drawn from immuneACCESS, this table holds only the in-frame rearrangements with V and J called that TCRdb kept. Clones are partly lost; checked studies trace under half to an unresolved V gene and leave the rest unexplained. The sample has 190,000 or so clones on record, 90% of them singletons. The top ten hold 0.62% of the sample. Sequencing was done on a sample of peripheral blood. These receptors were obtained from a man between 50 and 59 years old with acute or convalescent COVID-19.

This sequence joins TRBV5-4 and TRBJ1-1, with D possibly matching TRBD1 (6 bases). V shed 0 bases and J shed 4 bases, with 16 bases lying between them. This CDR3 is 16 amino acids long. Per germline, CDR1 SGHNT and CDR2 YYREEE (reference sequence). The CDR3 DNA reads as TGTGCCAGCAGCTTGGCCGTTACAGGGCGGGCCACTGAAGCTTTCTTT. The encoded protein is CASSLAVTGRATEAFF.

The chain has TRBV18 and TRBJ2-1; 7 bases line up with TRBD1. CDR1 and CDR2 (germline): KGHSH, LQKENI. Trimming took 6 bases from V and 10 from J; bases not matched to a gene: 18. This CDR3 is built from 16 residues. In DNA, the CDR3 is TGTGCCAGCTCTCGCCTGAATAGCCGGACAGGCCAGGAGCAGTTCTTC. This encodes CASSRLNSRTGQEQFF.

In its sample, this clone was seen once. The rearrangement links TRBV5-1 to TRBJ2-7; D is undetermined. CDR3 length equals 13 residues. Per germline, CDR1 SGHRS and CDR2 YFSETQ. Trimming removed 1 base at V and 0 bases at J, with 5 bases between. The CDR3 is CASSLFSSYEQYF. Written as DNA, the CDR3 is TGCGCCAGCAGCTTGTTCAGCTCCTACGAGCAGTACTTC.

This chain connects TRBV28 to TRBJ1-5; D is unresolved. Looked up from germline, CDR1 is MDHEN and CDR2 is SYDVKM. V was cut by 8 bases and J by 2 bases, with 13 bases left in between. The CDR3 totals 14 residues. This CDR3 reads CASSGRYGNQPQHF. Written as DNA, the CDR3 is TGTGCCAGCTCCGGTCGGTATGGCAATCAGCCCCAGCATTTT.

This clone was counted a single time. The CDR3 nucleotides read TGTGCCAGCAGTCGACAGGGTACTGGTAATGAAAAACTGTTTTTT. Translated, it gives CASSRQGTGNEKLFF. The chain links TRBV6-5 to TRBJ1-4, with TRBD1 matching 7 bases. The CDR3 is 15 amino acids. V dropped 5 bases and J dropped 4; count of bases not matched to a gene: 7. From germline, CDR1 is MNHEY and CDR2 SVGAGI.

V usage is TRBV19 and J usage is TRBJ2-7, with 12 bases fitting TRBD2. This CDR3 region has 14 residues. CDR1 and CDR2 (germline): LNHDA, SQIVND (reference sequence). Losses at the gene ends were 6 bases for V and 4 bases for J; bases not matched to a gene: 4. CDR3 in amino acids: CASRSTSGRYEQYF. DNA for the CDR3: TGTGCCAGTAGGTCTACTAGCGGGAGGTACGAGCAGTACTTC.

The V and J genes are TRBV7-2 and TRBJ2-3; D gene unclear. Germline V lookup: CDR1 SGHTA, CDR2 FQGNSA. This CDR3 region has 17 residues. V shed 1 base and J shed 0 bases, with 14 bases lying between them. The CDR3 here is CASSLDPYQFSTDTQYF. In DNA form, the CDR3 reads TGTGCCAGCAGCTTAGATCCTTATCAGTTTAGCACAGATACGCAGTATTTT.

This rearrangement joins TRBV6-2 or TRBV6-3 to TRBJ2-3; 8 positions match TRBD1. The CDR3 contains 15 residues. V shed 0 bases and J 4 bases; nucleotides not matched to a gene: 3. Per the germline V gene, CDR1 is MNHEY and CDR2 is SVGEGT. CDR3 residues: CASSYSMDRADTQYF. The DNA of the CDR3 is TGTGCCAGCAGTTACTCGATGGACAGGGCAGATACGCAGTATTTT.

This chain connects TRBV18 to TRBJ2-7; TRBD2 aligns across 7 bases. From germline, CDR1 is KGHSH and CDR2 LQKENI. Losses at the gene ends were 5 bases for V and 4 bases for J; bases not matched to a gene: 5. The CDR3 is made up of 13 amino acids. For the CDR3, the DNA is TGTGCCAGCTCATTCGGGAGGAGTTACGAGCAGTACTTC. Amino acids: CASSFGRSYEQYF.

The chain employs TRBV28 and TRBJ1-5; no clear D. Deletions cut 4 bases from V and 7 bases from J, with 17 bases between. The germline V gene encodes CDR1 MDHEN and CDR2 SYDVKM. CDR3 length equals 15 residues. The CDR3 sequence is CASSSRVSGSQPQHF. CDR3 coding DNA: TGTGCCAGCAGTTCCCGCGTCAGCGGCAGCCAGCCCCAGCATTTT.

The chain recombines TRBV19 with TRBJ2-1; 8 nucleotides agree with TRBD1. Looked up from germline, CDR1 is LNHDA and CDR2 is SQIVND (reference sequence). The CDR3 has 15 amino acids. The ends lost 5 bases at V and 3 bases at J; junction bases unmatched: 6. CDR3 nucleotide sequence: TGTGCCAGTAGTCTCCGGGACAGGAACTACAATGAGCAGTTCTTC. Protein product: CASSLRDRNYNEQFF.

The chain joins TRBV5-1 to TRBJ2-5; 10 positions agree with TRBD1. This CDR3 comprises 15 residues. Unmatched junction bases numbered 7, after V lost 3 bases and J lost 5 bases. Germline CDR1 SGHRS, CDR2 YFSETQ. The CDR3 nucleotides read TGCGCCAGCAGCTCTCCGGGACAGGGGTTGGAGACCCAGTACTTC. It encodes CASSSPGQGLETQYF.

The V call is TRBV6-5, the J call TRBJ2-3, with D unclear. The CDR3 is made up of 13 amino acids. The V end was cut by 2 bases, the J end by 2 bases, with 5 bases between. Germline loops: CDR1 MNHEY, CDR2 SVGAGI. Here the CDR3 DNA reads TGTGCCAGCAGTTACGACATCACAGATACGCAGTATTTT. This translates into CASSYDITDTQYF.

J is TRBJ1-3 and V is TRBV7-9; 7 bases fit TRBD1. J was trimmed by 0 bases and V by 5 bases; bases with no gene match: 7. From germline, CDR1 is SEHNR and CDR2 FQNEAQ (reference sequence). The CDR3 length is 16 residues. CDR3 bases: TGTGCCAGCAGCCACCGGGACAGCCTCTCTGGAAACACCATATATTTT. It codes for CASSHRDSLSGNTIYF. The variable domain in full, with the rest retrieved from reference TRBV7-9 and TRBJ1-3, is DTGVSQNPRHKITKRGQNVTFRCDPISEHNRLYWYRQTLGQGPEFLTYFQNEAQLEKSRLLSDRFSAERPKGSFSTLEIQRTEQGDSAMYLCASSHRDSLSGNTIYFGEGSWLTVV.

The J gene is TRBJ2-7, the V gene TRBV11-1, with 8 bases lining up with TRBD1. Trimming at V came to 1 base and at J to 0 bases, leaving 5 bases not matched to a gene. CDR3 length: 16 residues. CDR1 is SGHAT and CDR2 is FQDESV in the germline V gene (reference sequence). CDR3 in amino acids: CASSLGRGQGSYEQYV. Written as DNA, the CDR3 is TGTGCCAGCAGCTTAGGGAGAGGACAGGGCTCCTACGAGCAGTACGTC.

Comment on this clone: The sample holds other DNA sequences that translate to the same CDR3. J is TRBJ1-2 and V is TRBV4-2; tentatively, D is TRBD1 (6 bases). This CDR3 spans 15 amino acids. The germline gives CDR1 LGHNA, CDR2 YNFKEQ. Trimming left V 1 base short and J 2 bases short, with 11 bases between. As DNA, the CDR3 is TGTGCCAGCAGCCAAGCCTCGGGACAAAACTATGGCTACACCTTC. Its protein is CASSQASGQNYGYTF.

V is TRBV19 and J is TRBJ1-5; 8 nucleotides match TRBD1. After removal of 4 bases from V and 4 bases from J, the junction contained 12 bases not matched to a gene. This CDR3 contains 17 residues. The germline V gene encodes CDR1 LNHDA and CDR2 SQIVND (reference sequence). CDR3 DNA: TGTGCCAGTAGTACTGGGGTCGACAGGGGATCAAATCAGCCCCAGCATTTT. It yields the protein CASSTGVDRGSNQPQHF.

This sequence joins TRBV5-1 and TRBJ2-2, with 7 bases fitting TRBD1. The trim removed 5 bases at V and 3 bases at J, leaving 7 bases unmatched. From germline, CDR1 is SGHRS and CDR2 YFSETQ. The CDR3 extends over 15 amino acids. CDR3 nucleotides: TGCGCCAGCAGAACATGGACAGGACACACCGGGGAGCTGTTTTTT. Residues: CASRTWTGHTGELFF.

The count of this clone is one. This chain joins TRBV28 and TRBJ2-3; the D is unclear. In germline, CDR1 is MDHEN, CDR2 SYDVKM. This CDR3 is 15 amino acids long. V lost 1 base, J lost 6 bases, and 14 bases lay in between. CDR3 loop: CASSLSSMGADTQYF. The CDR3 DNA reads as TGTGCCAGCAGTTTATCGAGCATGGGCGCTGATACGCAGTATTTT.

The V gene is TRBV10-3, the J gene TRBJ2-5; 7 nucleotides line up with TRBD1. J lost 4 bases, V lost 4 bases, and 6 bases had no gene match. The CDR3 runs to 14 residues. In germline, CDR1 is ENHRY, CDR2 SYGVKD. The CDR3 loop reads CAISVATGVETQYF. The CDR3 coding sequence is TGTGCCATCAGTGTTGCTACAGGGGTAGAGACCCAGTACTTC.